The sequence of this TCR beta chain was determined in a study of blood T cell repertoires in COVID-19. At the level of the study: Spain, Italy and the United States supplied samples that represented acute and convalescent COVID-19. In each case, the material was cDNA or gDNA derived from T cells, B-cell-depleted T cells, or PBMCs.

The authors' processing: For nucleated cells, counts were estimated from reference gene primer amplification. Sequencing used immunoSEQ multiplex PCR; TCRdb keeps in-frame clones, though not all of them. V and J calls and clone size are copied from that table; D and trimming were computed from the DNA. This table holds about 160,000 clones, about 85% found once. Germline trimming cut 3 bases from V and 5 bases from J; bases unmatched to any gene: 5. Germline CDR1 WSHSY, CDR2 SAAADI. The CDR3 runs to 15 residues. The material sequenced was peripheral blood. The gene calls are TRBV10-2 and TRBJ2-2; 8 bases line up with TRBD2. The TCR was taken from a man aged 70 or older who had recovered from COVID-19. The CDR3 nucleotides read TGCGCCAGCAGTGAAGGTAGCGGGGTAACCGGGGAGCTGTTTTTT. Its translation is CASSEGSGVTGELFF.